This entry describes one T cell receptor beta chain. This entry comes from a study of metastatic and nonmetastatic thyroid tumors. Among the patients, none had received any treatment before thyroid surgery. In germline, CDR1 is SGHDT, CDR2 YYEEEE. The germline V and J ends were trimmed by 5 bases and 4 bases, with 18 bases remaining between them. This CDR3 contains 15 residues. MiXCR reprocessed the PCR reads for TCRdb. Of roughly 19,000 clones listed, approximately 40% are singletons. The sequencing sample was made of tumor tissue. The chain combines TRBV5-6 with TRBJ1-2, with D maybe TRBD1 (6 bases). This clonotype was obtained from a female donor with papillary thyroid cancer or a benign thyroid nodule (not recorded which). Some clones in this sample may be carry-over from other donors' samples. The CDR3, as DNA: TGTGCCAGCAGTCGTAGGGGGGTAACCAGCTATGGCTACACCTTC. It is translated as CASSRRGVTSYGYTF.